This T cell receptor beta chain was recorded in a study of blood T cell repertoires in COVID-19. Study information: From T cells, B-cell-depleted T cells, or PBMCs came the material, which was cDNA or gDNA.

Germline CDR1 and CDR2: KGHSH and LQKENI. The V segment lost 5 bases and the J segment 4 bases; nucleotides outside the gene matches: 3. CDR3 length: 13 amino acids. The data were produced by immunoSEQ multiplex PCR, yet TCRdb's version contains in-frame clones alone and is incomplete. The data contain about 480,000 clones, 88% of them singletons. Study members were between roughly 18 and 100 years old and lived in 24 US regions. Participants' reported clinical history set cohort assignment. Donors in Cohort 3 who had recovered were those with two negative PCRs, healthcare professional clearance, or resolution of their symptoms. This clone was observed a few times.

V usage is TRBV18 and J usage is TRBJ1-2; 8 bases are a match to TRBD1. The sequenced sample consisted of PBMCs or T cells enriched from blood (not recorded which). The TCR originated in a middle-aged woman who had recovered from COVID-19. This chain's CDR3 is CASSEDRVYGYTF. The CDR3, as DNA: TGTGCCAGCTCAGAGGACAGGGTCTATGGCTACACCTTC.